This T cell receptor beta chain is from a study of blood T cell repertoires in COVID-19. Study-wide background: COVID-19 samples, acute and convalescent, were from the United States, Italy and Spain.

The V end lost 0 bases, the J end lost 6 bases, and 16 bases lay between the germline ends. CDR1 and CDR2 (germline): LGHNA, YSLEER. The CDR3 covers 16 residues. Original data processing: From reference gene primer amplification, estimates of nucleated cell counts were derived. Sequencing used immunoSEQ multiplex PCR; TCRdb keeps in-frame clones, though not all of them. That table furnishes V, J and clone size, whereas the DNA furnished D and trimming. This table has 150,000 to 200,000 clones, over 70% appearing once. This clonotype originated in a man aged 60 to 69 with active or convalescent COVID-19. The sequenced material came from peripheral blood. J is TRBJ2-3 and V is TRBV4-3; unclear D gene. The CDR3 sequence is CASSQDRGQDQDTQYF. Written as DNA, the CDR3 is TGCGCCAGCAGCCAAGATCGCGGCCAAGACCAGGATACGCAGTATTTT.